The rows below give T cell receptor beta chains drawn from one sample of a study of persistence of HIV-infected CD4 T cells. No cognate antigen is known for these TCRs. The protocol was immunoSEQ multiplex PCR, while the TCRdb copy is restricted to in-frame clones and leaves out a portion. Of approximately 31,000 clones listed, around 82% are singletons. The sequences come from CD4+ T cells sorted from PBMCs after approximately 20-hour stimulation, collected from a patient who received antiretroviral therapy. All receptors come from an adult man with HIV who was CMV-seropositive. CDR3s include the opening cysteine and the closing phenylalanine or tryptophan. A D gene is named only where the DNA matches it firmly. For some rows the clone size is stated as once, few or many, or as a class when expanded; others skip it.

NA | TRBJ2-3 | TRBV30 | 18 | NA | CAWSVGVVGGAPTDTQYF | TGTGCCTGGAGTGTAGGAGTAGTCGGGGGAGCCCCCACAGATACGCAGTATTTT
TRBD1 | TRBJ1-2 | TRBV9 | 15 | NA | CASRGQGLIGYGYTF | TGTGCCAGCAGGGGACAGGGACTGATTGGCTATGGCTACACCTTC
TRBD1 | TRBJ2-5 | TRBV6-5 | 14 | NA | CASSTTGVRETQYF | TGTGCCAGCAGTACTACAGGGGTAAGAGAGACCCAGTACTTC
NA | TRBJ1-2 | TRBV6-5 | 11 | NA | CASRKGYGYTF | TGTGCCAGCAGGAAGGGATATGGCTACACCTTC
NA | TRBJ1-6 | TRBV6-5 | 15 | NA | CASSYTRGPTSPLHF | TGTGCCAGCAGTTACACCCGGGGACCTACTTCACCCCTCCACTTT
TRBD1 | TRBJ1-1 | TRBV5-1 | 17 | NA | CASSPRDRDRLNTEAFF | TGCGCCAGCAGCCCCAGGGACAGAGATAGACTAAACACTGAAGCTTTCTTT
TRBD1 | TRBJ2-7 | TRBV9 | 16 | NA | CASSGPRDRGSYEQYF | TGTGCCAGCAGCGGACCCCGGGACAGGGGGTCCTACGAGCAGTACTTC
NA | TRBJ1-5 | TRBV28 | 18 | NA | CASSFLPRWSYSNQPQHF | TGTGCCAGCAGTTTTCTACCCCGTTGGTCCTATAGCAATCAGCCCCAGCATTTT
TRBD2 | TRBJ2-1 | TRBV19 | 19 | NA | CASSPRGLAGALSYNEQFF | TGTGCCAGTAGTCCACGGGGACTAGCGGGGGCCCTCTCCTACAATGAGCAGTTCTTC
NA | TRBJ2-5 | TRBV29-1 | 11 | NA | CSVGGLETQYF | TGCAGCGTTGGGGGTTTAGAGACCCAGTACTTC
NA | TRBJ1-2 | TRBV12-3/TRBV12-4 | 13 | NA | CASRPDRNYGYTF | TGTGCCAGCAGACCCGACAGGAACTATGGCTACACCTTC
NA | TRBJ2-7 | TRBV28 | 14 | NA | CASSPEGGGNEQYF | TGTGCCAGCAGCCCGGAGGGGGGGGGCAACGAGCAGTACTTC
NA | TRBJ2-3 | TRBV1 | 18 | NA | CTSSQEGRLAGVTDTQYF | TGCACCAGCAGCCAAGAGGGACGGCTAGCGGGGGTCACAGATACGCAGTATTTT
NA | TRBJ1-5 | TRBV28 | 14 | few | CASGWAGGNQPQHF | TGTGCCAGCGGTTGGGCAGGGGGCAATCAGCCCCAGCATTTT
TRBD2 | TRBJ2-5 | TRBV6-5 | 14 | NA | CASTGLAGVETQYF | TGTGCCAGCACTGGACTAGCGGGGGTAGAGACCCAGTACTTC
NA | TRBJ2-7 | TRBV9 | 15 | NA | CASSVAPGAAYEQYF | TGTGCCAGCAGCGTAGCTCCCGGGGCCGCATACGAGCAGTACTTC
NA | TRBJ1-2 | TRBV7-8 | 14 | NA | CASSRRTGVYGYTF | TGTGCCAGCAGCCGCCGGACGGGGGTCTATGGCTACACCTTC
TRBD2 | TRBJ2-6 | TRBV19 | 16 | NA | CASSMRGTSGANVLTF | TGTGCCAGTAGTATGCGGGGGACTTCTGGGGCCAACGTCCTGACTTTC
TRBD1 | TRBJ2-6 | TRBV19 | 20 | once | CASSILYLGQGISGANVLTF | TGTGCCAGTAGTATCCTGTACCTGGGACAGGGAATCTCTGGGGCCAACGTCCTGACTTTC
NA | TRBJ1-2 | TRBV7-9 | 11 | once | CASSFKYGYTF | TGTGCCAGCAGCTTTAAATATGGCTACACCTTC